Below, 30 T cell receptor beta chains from the same sample are listed, as sequenced in a study of CD8 T cells in ankylosing spondylitis. Broader study findings: Seemingly characteristic of ankylosing spondylitis blood was a TCR beta motif consisting of under 10 highly homologous variants.

Their recognized antigens are unknown. TCRdb called the 5' RACE reads again in MiXCR, with one record for every CDR3 protein. The sample has 250,000 to 350,000 distinct CDR3 sequences; around 7.6% are singletons. The sample comprised blood, either unsorted or a sorted T cell fraction (not recorded which). Receptor source: a male donor with ankylosing spondylitis.

This clonotype came up a few times. The chain joins TRBV14 to TRBJ1-2; D possibly corresponds to TRBD1 (5 bases). The V and J ends lost 1 base and 10 bases respectively, with 19 bases between them. Germline V gene lookup returns CDR1 SGHDN and CDR2 FVKESK. The CDR3 spans 15 residues. For the CDR3, the DNA is TGTGCCAGCAGCCAAGCCCTCGACAGCCTCGAGCTCTACACCTTC. Protein product: CASSQALDSLELYTF.

This clonotype has a handful of counts. This sequence joins TRBV5-1 and TRBJ2-7; the D is unclear. The V gene's germline CDR1 is SGHRS and CDR2 YFSETQ. Trimming cost V 1 base and J 2 bases, with 10 bases left between them. The CDR3 totals 14 residues. This CDR3 reads CASSLYVLAYEQYF. The CDR3 coding sequence is TGCGCCAGCAGCTTGTACGTCCTTGCCTACGAGCAGTACTTC. Supplemented by reference TRBV5-1 and TRBJ2-7, the full variable domain reads KAGVTQTPRYLIKTRGQQVTLSCSPISGHRSVSWYQQTPGQGLQFLFEYFSETQRNKGNFPGRFSGRQFSNSRSEMNVSTLELGDSALYLCASSLYVLAYEQYFGPGTRLTVT.

The rearrangement joins TRBV2 to TRBJ1-2, with 10 bases matching TRBD1. V shed 6 bases, J shed 1 base, and the junction held 8 bases outside the gene matches. Germline-derived CDR1 and CDR2 are SNHLY and FYNNEI. The CDR3 runs 16 residues. This CDR3 is CASRRTGGSLNYGYTF. The CDR3 bases are TGTGCCAGCAGAAGGACAGGGGGTTCCCTTAACTATGGCTACACCTTC.

This clonotype occurred many times. The chain is built from TRBV27 and TRBJ2-1; maybe TRBD2 (6 bases). This CDR3 region has 14 residues. V was shortened by 6 bases and J by 1 base, with 10 bases between the two germline ends. The germline V gene has CDR1 MNHEY and CDR2 SMNVEV (reference sequence). Here the CDR3 DNA reads TGTGCCAGCAGAGGGACTGCTTCCTACAATGAGCAGTTCTTC. Its translation: CASRGTASYNEQFF.

J is TRBJ2-1 and V is TRBV28, with a possible D match to TRBD1 (6 bases). This CDR3 is 14 amino acids long. The germline CDR1 and CDR2 sequences are MDHEN and SYDVKM. Trimming removed 3 bases from V and 6 bases from J, with 12 bases in between. The CDR3 nucleotides are TGTGCCAGCAGTTTCGGACAGCCCGCCAATGAGCAGTTCTTC. This sequence encodes CASSFGQPANEQFF.

The J gene is TRBJ2-5, the V gene TRBV27; D remains unclear. Germline lookup yields CDR1 MNHEY and CDR2 SMNVEV (reference sequence). The CDR3 consists of 13 residues. Trimming cost V 5 bases and J 5 bases, with 12 bases left between them. Written as DNA, the CDR3 is TGTGCCAGCAGTACATCCCGACGGGAGACCCAGTACTTC. It encodes CASSTSRRETQYF.

The chain is built from TRBV12-3 or TRBV12-4 and TRBJ2-5; D is ambiguous. V was trimmed by 3 bases and J by 0 bases, leaving 11 bases between them. This CDR3 spans 15 amino acids. As DNA, the CDR3 is TGTGCCAGCAGTTTGAGGAGCTCGTACCAAGAGACCCAGTACTTC. Amino acids: CASSLRSSYQETQYF.

This clonotype has more than one count but fewer than ten. The genes are TRBV27 and TRBJ2-7, with a possible D match to TRBD2 (6 bases). Trimming stripped 8 bases from V and 1 base from J, with 18 bases between. The CDR3 has 15 residues. Germline loops: CDR1 MNHEY, CDR2 SMNVEV (reference sequence). The DNA of the CDR3 is TGTGCCAGCGGCGGTGGGGGGTCGGTTTCCTACGAGCAGTACTTC. Protein: CASGGGGSVSYEQYF.

In this sample, this clonotype turned up many times. The rearrangement links TRBV4-1 to TRBJ1-2, with TRBD1 identical over 9 bases. V lost 6 bases to trimming and J lost 2 bases; unmatched junction nucleotides: 7. Germline V lookup: CDR1 MGHRA, CDR2 YSYEKL. CDR3 length: 15 residues. The CDR3 here is CASRAPGTGNYGYTF. The DNA for the CDR3 is TGCGCCAGCAGAGCTCCCGGGACAGGGAACTATGGCTACACCTTC.

The V call is TRBV20-1, the J call TRBJ2-7, with 10 bases aligning to TRBD2. With V trimmed by 1 base and J by 5 bases, 2 bases remained unmatched. The CDR3 runs 13 residues. CDR1 and CDR2 from the germline V gene are DFQATT and SNEGSKA (reference sequence). The CDR3 DNA follows: TGCAGTGCTAGAGCTAGCGGGAGTGACGAGCAGTACTTC. This translates into CSARASGSDEQYF.

The chain combines TRBV4-1 with TRBJ1-2; D is unresolved. CDR1 and CDR2 from the germline V gene are MGHRA and YSYEKL. CDR3 length: 14 residues. The V and J ends lost 3 bases and 0 bases respectively, with 8 bases between them. The CDR3 DNA sequence: TGCGCCAGCAGCCAGGGTTCCCCTAACTATGGCTACACCTTC. Residues: CASSQGSPNYGYTF.

This clonotype was counted many times. The V call is TRBV7-6, the J call TRBJ1-4; no reliable D call. CDR3 length equals 17 residues. Germline V gene sequence: CDR1 SGHVS, CDR2 FNYEAQ. The V gene lost 5 bases and the J gene lost 2 bases, with 18 bases spanning the gap. DNA of the CDR3: TGTGCCAGCAGCCCCAGCACCCTGACACCTACTAATGAAAAACTGTTTTTT. Protein product: CASSPSTLTPTNEKLFF. The full variable domain, in which reference TRBV7-6 and TRBJ1-4 provide the parts outside the CDR3, is GAGVSQSPRYKVTKRGQDVALRCDPISGHVSLYWYRQALGQGPEFLTYFNYEAQQDKSGLPNDRFSAERPEGSISTLTIQRTEQRDSAMYRCASSPSTLTPTNEKLFFGSGTQLSVL.

This clonotype was observed a few times. The chain combines TRBV3-1 with TRBJ2-2, with D perhaps matching TRBD1 (5 bases). The CDR3 sequence is 14 residues long. The germline CDR1 and CDR2 sequences are LGHDT and YNNKEL (reference sequence). Trimming took 4 bases from V and 4 from J, leaving 10 bases between them. The CDR3 DNA follows: TGTGCCAGCAGCCTAGACCAGGGCACCGGGGAGCTGTTTTTT. As protein: CASSLDQGTGELFF.

This clonotype showed up many times. CDR3 amino acids: CASSLVAGGDEQFF. The CDR3 DNA reads as TGTGCCAGCAGTTTAGTTGCGGGAGGGGATGAGCAGTTCTTC. The rearrangement links TRBV27 to TRBJ2-1; TRBD2 matches 9 bases. V trimming: 2 bases; J trimming: 8 bases; junction bases outside the gene matches: 4. The CDR3 contains 14 residues. Per the germline V gene, CDR1 is MNHEY and CDR2 is SMNVEV (reference sequence).

The chain recombines TRBV15 with TRBJ2-1; D is unclear. The CDR3 contains 17 residues. With 1 base removed from V and 0 bases from J, the gap between germline ends came to 13 bases. CDR1 is LNHNV, CDR2 YYDKDF, per germline (reference sequence). The CDR3: CATSRVFGVSSYNEQFF. The DNA for the CDR3 is TGTGCCACCAGCAGAGTTTTTGGGGTTTCCTCCTACAATGAGCAGTTCTTC.

This clonotype has a handful of counts. The DNA of the CDR3 is TGTGCCAGCAGCCCCCGGGGACTTTCCGTCTACAATGAGCAGTTCTTC. Amino acid sequence: CASSPRGLSVYNEQFF. The chain couples TRBV7-3 to TRBJ2-1; possibly TRBD2 for D (6 bases). The CDR3 covers 16 residues. Germline V CDR1 and CDR2: SGHTA, FQGTGA. V lost 5 bases, J lost 3 bases, and 17 bases lay in between.

This clonotype was seen more than once but under ten times. CDR3 sequence: CASGLGSPNYGYTF. DNA for the CDR3: TGTGCTAGTGGTTTGGGCAGTCCTAACTATGGCTACACCTTC. The chain employs TRBV12-5 and TRBJ1-2; no firm D call. V shed 1 base and J shed 0 bases, with 6 bases lying between them. The germline gives CDR1 LGHNT, CDR2 FRNRAP. CDR3 length: 14 residues.

This clonotype was seen only a few times. The gene calls are TRBV28 and TRBJ1-1; possible D gene TRBD1, 6 bases. Trimming left V 8 bases short and J 1 base short, with 8 bases between. The CDR3 sequence is 12 residues long. Germline CDR1 reads MDHEN; CDR2 reads SYDVKM. The CDR3 loop is CASGTSNTEAFF. CDR3 DNA sequence: TGTGCCAGCGGGACATCGAACACTGAAGCTTTCTTT.

This clonotype was observed a few times. The chain employs TRBV30 and TRBJ1-1, with TRBD1 matching 7 bases. Germline V gene data show CDR1 as GTSNPN and CDR2 as SVGIG (reference sequence). J lost 6 bases, V lost 4 bases, and 8 bases had no gene match. The CDR3 is 13 residues long. The CDR3 is CAWTRRGQAEAFF. DNA of the CDR3: TGTGCCTGGACGCGGAGGGGGCAGGCTGAAGCTTTCTTT.

The chain has TRBV12-3 or TRBV12-4 and TRBJ2-5; D might be TRBD1 (5 bases). Trimming left V 6 bases short and J 5 bases short, with 25 bases between. The CDR3 has 17 amino acids. The CDR3 sequence is CASSLGTGRVDVETQYF. CDR3 nucleotide sequence: TGTGCCAGCAGCCTGGGAACGGGCAGGGTGGATGTGGAGACCCAGTACTTC.

The V gene is TRBV28, the J gene TRBJ1-1; D is unclear. From germline, CDR1 is MDHEN and CDR2 SYDVKM. The CDR3 totals 12 residues. Deletions cut 8 bases from V and 5 bases from J, with 12 bases between. CDR3 loop: CASVGRTTEAFF. The DNA of the CDR3 is TGTGCCAGCGTCGGACGGACGACTGAAGCTTTCTTT.

There are many counts of this clonotype. Compared with germline, one end of the junction differs, possibly owing to a read error. J is TRBJ2-1 and V is TRBV6-5, with a tentative D call TRBD2 (6 bases). The germline gives CDR1 MNHEY, CDR2 SVGAGI. The CDR3 is 17 amino acids. DNA of the CDR3: TGTGCCATCAGTTACTCGGGCGGTAGCGGAGTTTTTAATGAGCAGTTCTTC. Protein product: CAISYSGGSGVFNEQFF.

This clonotype has just a few counts. The chain carries TRBV5-6 and TRBJ2-5; the D gene could be TRBD1 or TRBD2 (5 bases each). V was trimmed by 3 bases and J by 4 bases, leaving 13 bases between them. CDR1 and CDR2 (germline): SGHDT, YYEEEE. The CDR3 loop spans 14 amino acids. The CDR3 region is CASSSLGDRETQYF. CDR3 bases: TGTGCCAGCAGCTCCTTGGGGGATCGAGAGACCCAGTACTTC.

The chain links TRBV18 to TRBJ2-3; D may be TRBD1 (6 bases). CDR1 KGHSH and CDR2 LQKENI come from the germline V gene. The CDR3 has 15 amino acids. The V and J ends lost 5 bases and 5 bases respectively, with 17 bases between them. CDR3 region: CASSKTGSPGDTQYF. The CDR3 DNA follows: TGTGCCAGCTCAAAGACAGGCTCTCCGGGAGATACGCAGTATTTT.

This clonotype was found many times. This chain joins TRBV9 and TRBJ2-7, with a possible D match to TRBD2 (5 bases). The V gene lost 0 bases and the J gene lost 6 bases, with 13 bases spanning the gap. CDR3 size: 14 residues. Germline CDR1 reads SGDLS; CDR2 reads YYNGEE. The CDR3 DNA sequence: TGTGCCAGCAGCGTAGCTCCCACAAGCGGCGAGCAGTACTTC. This sequence encodes CASSVAPTSGEQYF.

This clonotype was observed a handful of times. J is TRBJ1-2 and V is TRBV6-2 or TRBV6-3; D is possibly TRBD1 (5 bases). V lost 2 bases to trimming and J lost 1 base, with 11 bases between them. Germline CDR1 is MNHEY and CDR2 is SVGEGT. There are 15 residues in the CDR3. CDR3 sequence: CASSYRDGRNYGYTF. The CDR3 DNA reads as TGTGCCAGCAGTTACCGGGACGGTCGTAACTATGGCTACACCTTC.

This clonotype was seen at least ten times. This sequence joins TRBV5-1 and TRBJ1-1; D unresolved. Looked up from germline, CDR1 is SGHRS and CDR2 is YFSETQ. With 0 bases removed from V and 6 bases from J, the gap between germline ends came to 6 bases. The CDR3 covers 12 residues. The CDR3 nucleotides are TGCGCCAGCAGCTTGGGGAAGGCTGAAGCTTTCTTT. Translated: CASSLGKAEAFF.

The rearrangement joins TRBV20-1 to TRBJ2-5, with unresolved D. V lost 6 bases, J lost 2 bases, and 13 bases lay in between. The CDR3 totals 13 residues. In germline, CDR1 is DFQATT, CDR2 SNEGSKA (reference sequence). CDR3 residues: CSAAESAQETQYF. The CDR3 region has the DNA TGCAGTGCGGCGGAAAGCGCACAAGAGACCCAGTACTTC.

The rearrangement links TRBV12-3 or TRBV12-4 to TRBJ2-2; D gene unclear. Trimming removed 8 bases at V and 4 bases at J, with 14 bases between. CDR3 length: 14 amino acids. The CDR3 loop is CASGQGLRTGELFF. The CDR3 DNA reads as TGTGCCAGCGGTCAAGGGCTACGCACCGGGGAGCTGTTTTTT.

This clonotype was recorded a few times. The chain recombines TRBV14 with TRBJ2-1; 8 positions agree with TRBD2. CDR1 is SGHDN, CDR2 FVKESK, per germline. Trimming cost V 1 base and J 10 bases; bases outside gene matches: 9. The CDR3 has 15 residues. Written as DNA, the CDR3 is TGTGCCAGCAGCCAAGTTCGGAGCGGGAGTGGGGAGCAGTTCTTC. Protein sequence: CASSQVRSGSGEQFF.